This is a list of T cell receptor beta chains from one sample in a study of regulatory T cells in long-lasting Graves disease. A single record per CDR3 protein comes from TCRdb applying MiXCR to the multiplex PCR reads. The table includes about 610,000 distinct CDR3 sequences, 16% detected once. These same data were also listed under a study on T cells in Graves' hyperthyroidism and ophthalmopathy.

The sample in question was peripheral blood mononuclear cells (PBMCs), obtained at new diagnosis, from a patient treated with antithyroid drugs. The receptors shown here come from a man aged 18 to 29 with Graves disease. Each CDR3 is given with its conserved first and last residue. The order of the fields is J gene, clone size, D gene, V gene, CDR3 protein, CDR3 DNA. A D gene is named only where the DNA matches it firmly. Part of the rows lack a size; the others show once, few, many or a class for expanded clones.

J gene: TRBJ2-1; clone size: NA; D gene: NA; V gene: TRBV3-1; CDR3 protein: CASSRTVREANEQFF; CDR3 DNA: TGTGCCAGCAGCCGGACCGTGAGGGAGGCCAATGAGCAGTTCTTC
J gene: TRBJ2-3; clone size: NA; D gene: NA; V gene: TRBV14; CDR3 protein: CASSQVGLTDTQYF; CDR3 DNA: TGTGCCAGCAGCCAAGTGGGTCTAACAGATACGCAGTATTTT
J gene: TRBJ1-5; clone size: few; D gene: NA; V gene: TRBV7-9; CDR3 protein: CASSLAEYQPQHF; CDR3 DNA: TGTGCCAGCAGCTTGGCGGAATATCAGCCCCAGCATTTT
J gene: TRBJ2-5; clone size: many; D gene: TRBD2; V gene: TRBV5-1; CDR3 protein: CASSRVGLAGAEETQYF; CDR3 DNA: TGCGCCAGCAGCCGGGTTGGACTAGCGGGGGCTGAAGAGACCCAGTACTTC
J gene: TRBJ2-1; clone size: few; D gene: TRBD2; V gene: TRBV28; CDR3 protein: CASSLLAGVSAEQFF; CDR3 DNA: TGTGCCAGCAGTTTACTAGCGGGAGTTTCGGCTGAGCAGTTCTTC
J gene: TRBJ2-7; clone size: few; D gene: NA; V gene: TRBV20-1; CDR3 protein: CSARDFSYEQYF; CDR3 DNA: TGCAGTGCTAGAGATTTTTCATACGAGCAGTACTTC
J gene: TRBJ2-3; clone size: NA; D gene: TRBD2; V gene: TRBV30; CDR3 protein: CAWSPPGLAVTDTQYF; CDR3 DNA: TGTGCCTGGAGTCCGCCGGGACTAGCGGTCACAGATACGCAGTATTTT
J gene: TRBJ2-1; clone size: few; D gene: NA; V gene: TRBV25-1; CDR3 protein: CASRPQGSSYNEQFF; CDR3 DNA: TGTGCCAGCAGACCACAGGGTAGCTCCTACAATGAGCAGTTCTTC
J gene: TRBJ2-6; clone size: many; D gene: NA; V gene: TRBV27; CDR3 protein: CASSPRAGRPLAF; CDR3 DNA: TGTGCCAGCAGTCCGAGAGCGGGCAGGCCCCTGGCTTTC
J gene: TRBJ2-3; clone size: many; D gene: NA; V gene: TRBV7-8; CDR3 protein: CASSDPRGAQGPFTDTQYF; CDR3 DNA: TGTGCCAGCAGCGACCCTAGGGGAGCACAGGGACCCTTCACAGATACGCAGTATTTT
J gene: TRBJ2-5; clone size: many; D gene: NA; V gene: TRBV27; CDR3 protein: CASSLPTLETQYF; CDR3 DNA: TGTGCCAGCAGTTTACCGACCCTAGAGACCCAGTACTTC
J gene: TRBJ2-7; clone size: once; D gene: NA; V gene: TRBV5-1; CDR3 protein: CASSPRVLADYEQYF; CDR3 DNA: TGTGCCAGCAGCCCCCGGGTCTTGGCCGACTACGAGCAGTACTTC
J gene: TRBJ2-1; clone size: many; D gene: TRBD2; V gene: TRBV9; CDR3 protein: CASSVVSGQEQFF; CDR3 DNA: TGTGCCAGCAGCGTAGTTAGCGGGCAGGAGCAGTTCTTC
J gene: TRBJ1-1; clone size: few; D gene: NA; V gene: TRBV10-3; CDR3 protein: CAISEDGDGATDTEAFF; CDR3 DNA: TGTGCCATCAGTGAAGACGGGGATGGGGCGACGGACACTGAAGCTTTCTTT
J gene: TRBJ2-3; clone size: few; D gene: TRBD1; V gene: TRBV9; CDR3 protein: CASSPSIGQGGITDTQYF; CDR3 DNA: TGTGCCAGCAGCCCCTCGATCGGACAGGGAGGAATCACAGATACGCAGTATTTT
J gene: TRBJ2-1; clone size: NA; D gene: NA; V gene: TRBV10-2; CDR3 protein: CASSEIQGLGDEQFF; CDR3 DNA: TGCGCCAGCAGTGAGATACAGGGCTTAGGGGATGAGCAGTTCTTC
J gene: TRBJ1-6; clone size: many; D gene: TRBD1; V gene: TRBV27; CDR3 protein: CASSPWTGGRSPLHF; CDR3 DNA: TGTGCCAGCAGTCCTTGGACAGGGGGGAGGTCACCCCTCCACTTT
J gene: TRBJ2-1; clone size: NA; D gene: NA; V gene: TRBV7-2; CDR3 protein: CASSPRQLGYNEQFF; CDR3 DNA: TGTGCCAGCAGCCCCCGACAGCTCGGCTACAATGAGCAGTTCTTC
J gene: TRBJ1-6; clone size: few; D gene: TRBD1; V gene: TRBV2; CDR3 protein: CASSSGTGSSPLHF; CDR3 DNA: TGTGCCAGCAGTTCCGGGACAGGGAGTTCACCCCTCCACTTT
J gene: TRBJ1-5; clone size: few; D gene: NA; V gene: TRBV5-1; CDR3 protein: CASSLEAGSYQPQHF; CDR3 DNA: TGCGCCAGCAGCTTGGAAGCAGGGAGTTATCAGCCCCAGCATTTT
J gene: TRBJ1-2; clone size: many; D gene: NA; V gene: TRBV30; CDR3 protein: CAWSGDNYGYTF; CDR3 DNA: TGTGCCTGGAGCGGGGATAACTATGGCTACACCTTC
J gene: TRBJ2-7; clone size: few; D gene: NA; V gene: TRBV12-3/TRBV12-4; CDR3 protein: CASSLGPGYYEQYF; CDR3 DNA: TGTGCCAGCAGTTTAGGTCCGGGTTACTACGAGCAGTACTTC
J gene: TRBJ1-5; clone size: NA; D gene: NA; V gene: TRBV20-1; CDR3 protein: CSAGVTVNQPQHF; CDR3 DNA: TGCAGTGCGGGGGTGACAGTTAATCAGCCCCAGCATTTT
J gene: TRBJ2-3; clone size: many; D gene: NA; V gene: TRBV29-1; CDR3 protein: CSVEDKDKGPWFDTQYF; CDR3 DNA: TGCAGCGTTGAGGACAAGGATAAAGGACCCTGGTTTGATACGCAGTATTTT
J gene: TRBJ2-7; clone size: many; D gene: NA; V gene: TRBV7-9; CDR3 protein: CASSLAGLPYEQYF; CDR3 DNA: TGTGCCAGCAGCTTAGCGGGTCTACCCTACGAGCAGTACTTC
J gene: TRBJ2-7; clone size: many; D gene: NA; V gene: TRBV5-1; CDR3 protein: CASSLTPGNSYEQYF; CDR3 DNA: TGCGCCAGCAGCTTGACTCCGGGGAACTCCTACGAGCAGTACTTC
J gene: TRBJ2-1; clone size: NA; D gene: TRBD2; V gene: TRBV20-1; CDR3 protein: CSASDLAGGDNEQFF; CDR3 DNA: TGCAGTGCTAGCGACCTAGCGGGAGGGGACAATGAGCAGTTCTTC
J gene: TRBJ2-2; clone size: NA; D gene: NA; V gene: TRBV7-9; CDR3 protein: CASSQGRESLPISGELFF; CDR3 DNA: TGTGCCAGCAGCCAAGGTAGGGAATCACTTCCTATTAGCGGGGAGCTGTTTTTT
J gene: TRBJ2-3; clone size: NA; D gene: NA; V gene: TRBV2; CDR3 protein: CASTALMGTDTQYF; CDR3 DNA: TGTGCCAGCACCGCGTTAATGGGCACAGATACGCAGTATTTT
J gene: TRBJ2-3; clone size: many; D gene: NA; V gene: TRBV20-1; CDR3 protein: CSSRVRITDTQYF; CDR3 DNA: TGCAGTTCTCGGGTCCGGATCACAGATACGCAGTATTTT
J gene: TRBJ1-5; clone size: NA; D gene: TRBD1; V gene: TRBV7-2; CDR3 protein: CAAGGRGNQPQHF; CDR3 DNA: TGTGCCGCAGGGGGTCGCGGCAATCAGCCCCAGCATTTT
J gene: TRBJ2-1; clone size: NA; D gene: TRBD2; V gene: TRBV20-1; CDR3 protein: CSAREIVGTSGTLSYNEQFF; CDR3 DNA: TGCAGTGCTAGAGAAATTGTCGGGACTAGCGGGACCCTATCCTACAATGAGCAGTTCTTC
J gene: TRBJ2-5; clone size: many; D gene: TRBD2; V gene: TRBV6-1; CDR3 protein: CASSRGSSGTVNQETQYF; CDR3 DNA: TGTGCCAGCAGTCGCGGCTCTAGCGGAACGGTAAACCAAGAGACCCAGTACTTC
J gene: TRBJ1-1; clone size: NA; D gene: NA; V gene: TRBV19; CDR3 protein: CASSIGAEAFF; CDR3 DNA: TGTGCCAGTAGTATAGGGGCTGAAGCTTTCTTT
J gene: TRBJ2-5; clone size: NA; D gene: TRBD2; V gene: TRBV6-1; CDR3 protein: CASSERYSGSETQYF; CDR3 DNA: TGTGCCAGCAGTGAACGGTATAGCGGGAGTGAGACCCAGTACTTC
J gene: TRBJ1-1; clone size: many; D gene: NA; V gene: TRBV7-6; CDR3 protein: CASSVDRTTEAFF; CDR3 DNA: TGTGCCAGCAGCGTAGACAGGACCACTGAAGCTTTCTTT
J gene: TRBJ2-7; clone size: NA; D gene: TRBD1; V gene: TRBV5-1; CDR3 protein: CASSPGQGAGEQYF; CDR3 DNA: TGCGCCAGCAGCCCAGGACAGGGGGCTGGCGAGCAGTACTTC
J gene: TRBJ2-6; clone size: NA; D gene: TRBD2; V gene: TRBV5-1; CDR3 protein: CASSLVEAAGVSGANVLTF; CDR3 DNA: TGCGCCAGCAGCTTGGTGGAAGCAGCGGGAGTCTCTGGGGCCAACGTCCTGACTTTC
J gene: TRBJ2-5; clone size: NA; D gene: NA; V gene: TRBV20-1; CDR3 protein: CSARGHQETQYF; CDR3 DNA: TGCAGTGCTAGAGGGCATCAAGAGACCCAGTACTTC
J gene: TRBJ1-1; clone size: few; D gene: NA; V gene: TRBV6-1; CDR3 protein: CASSEGPGDHTEAFF; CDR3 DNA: TGTGCCAGCAGTGAAGGCCCAGGGGACCACACTGAAGCTTTCTTT
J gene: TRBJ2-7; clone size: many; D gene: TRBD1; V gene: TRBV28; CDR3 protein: CASSLPQGQGAREQYF; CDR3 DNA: TGTGCCAGCAGTTTACCTCAAGGACAGGGGGCGCGAGAGCAGTACTTC
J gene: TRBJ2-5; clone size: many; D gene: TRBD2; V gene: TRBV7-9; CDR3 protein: CASSLFGRYQETQYF; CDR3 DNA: TGTGCCAGCAGCTTATTCGGGAGGTACCAAGAGACCCAGTACTTC
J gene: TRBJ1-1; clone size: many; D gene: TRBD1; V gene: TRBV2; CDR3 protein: CASILDRGTEAFF; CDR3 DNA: TGTGCCAGCATTCTAGACAGGGGAACTGAAGCTTTCTTT
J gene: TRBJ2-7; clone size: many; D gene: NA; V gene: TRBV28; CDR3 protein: CASSLVSGTSASYEQYF; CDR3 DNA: TGTGCCAGCAGTTTAGTTTCCGGGACAAGCGCTTCCTACGAGCAGTACTTC
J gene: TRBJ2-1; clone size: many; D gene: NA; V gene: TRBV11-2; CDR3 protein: CASGRRWYNEQFF; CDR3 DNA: TGTGCCAGCGGCCGAAGATGGTACAATGAGCAGTTCTTC
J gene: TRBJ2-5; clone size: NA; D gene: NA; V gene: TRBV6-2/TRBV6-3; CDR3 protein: CASTFRGRSETQYF; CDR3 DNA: TGTGCCAGCACCTTCCGAGGCCGATCGGAGACCCAGTACTTC
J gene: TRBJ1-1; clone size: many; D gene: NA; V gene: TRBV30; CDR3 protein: CAWSRDENTEAFF; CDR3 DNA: TGTGCCTGGAGTAGGGACGAGAACACTGAAGCTTTCTTT